This T cell receptor beta chain was profiled in a study of T cells in Graves' hyperthyroidism and ophthalmopathy (dated by TCRdb to about 2019). General notes on the study: Peripheral blood samples were taken at the time of initial diagnosis, prior to any treatment. A discovery cohort of approximately 100 patients, approximately 45 with Graves' ophthalmopathy and approximately 60 with stable Graves' hyperthyroidism, was used to find distinguishing TCR V-J signatures. An independent validation cohort of fewer than 20 hyperthyroidism patients and about 16 patients who later progressed to ophthalmopathy tested prospective prediction of ophthalmopathy. The 100 discovery patients were divided at random into training and test sets in a 7:3 ratio. In addition, the study compared T-cell repertoires in thyroid tissue and in blood from several Graves' hyperthyroidism patients. After blood sampling, hyperthyroidism patients were treated with methimazole at a starting dose of 30 mg daily, and ophthalmopathy patients were treated with high-dose intravenous methylprednisolone. According to the paper, TCR Vbeta CDR3 sequencing was carried out on some 130 peripheral blood samples, which came from fewer than 50 ophthalmopathy, approximately 78 hyperthyroidism and roughly 17 progressor patients. Study-wide findings and limitations: A 13 V-J signature model separated ophthalmopathy from stable hyperthyroidism, with roughly 88% sensitivity and about 81% specificity in cross-validation and 80%/75% in testing. Sample size was not statistically predetermined, and investigators were not blinded to group allocation. During validation, the model predicted progression to ophthalmopathy a median of about 5.9 months ahead of onset, with roughly 65% sensitivity and roughly 72% specificity. Most expanded thyroid clonotypes (frequency above 0.001) were also found in blood, which suggests that blood repertoires may mirror thyroid immune responses.

The germline V gene encodes CDR1 MDHEN and CDR2 SYDVKM. V sheds 11 bases and J sheds 8 bases, leaving 24 bases between their ends. The CDR3 sequence holds 14 residues, the cysteine and phenylalanine included. Left in the record is the CDR3 DNA by itself, 42 bases read in frame from the first base. The TCR beta CDR3 regions were amplified from RNA transcripts. For the first round of RT-PCR on the TCR CDR3, the HTBI primer set was used together with the Qiagen OneStep RT-PCR kit. The libraries were constructed in a second round of multiplex PCR and then size-selected and purified. Sequencing of the libraries was done on an Illumina HiSeq2000 using paired-end 100 bp reads. In the paper's pipeline: SOAPnuke was used to process the raw data, removing reads that contained adapters or uncalled bases, had a mean Phred below 15, or lacked an exact match to the constant primer or identifier. COPE v1.2.5 was used to merge the high-quality paired reads, and each unique nucleotide sequence was defined as a clonotype. MiTCR v1.1 was used to align the clonotypes against IMGT TRBV, TRBD and TRBJ reference segments. Analysis was restricted to V-J combinations with a frequency above 0.0001, which covered roughly 99% of repertoires. The TCS score was defined as the ratio of F50 (clonal expansion) to E x V (chaos), calculated using BLOSUM62-based TCRdist between CDR3 peptides within each V-J. Welch's t-statistics and random forest reduced 450 to 600 V-J features to 13, which were used in a naive Bayes classifier (R e1071). The raw public reads went through TCRdb reprocessing: fastp at Q25, MiXCR clone calling, in-frame beta chains kept. Identical CDR3 proteins give one entry, which carries the most common genes and DNA. These V and J calls derive from TCRdb rather than the authors' analysis. Present in this sample are hundreds of thousands of distinct CDR3 sequences, around 15% of which were seen just once. The ten largest make up 10% of the sample.

Stable Graves' hyperthyroidism was defined as no progression to ophthalmopathy during 18 months of follow-up. The hyperthyroidism patients were between 18 and 65 years old and newly diagnosed, with a disease duration of less than 2 months. Exclusion was applied to patients with uncontrolled infections, other autoimmune diseases, pregnancy or lactation. Diagnoses were based on clinical symptoms, serum thyroxine and TRAb, thyroid ultrasound and orbital computed tomography. PBMCs were isolated from approximately 10 ml of fresh peripheral blood by Ficoll-Paque density gradient centrifugation. Trizol reagent was used to extract total RNA, and RNA quality was then checked on an Agilent 2100 Bioanalyzer. This clonotype was seen only once. There is no known antigen for this receptor. Base qualities are not at hand, and no much larger clone is one base apart. A lone read is weak support.

This receptor was identified in a woman aged 18-29 years with Graves' hyperthyroidism. Recombination joined TRBV28 with TRBJ1-2, and TRBD1 may be the D gene, going by 6 matching bases. The sequencing input was blood. The CDR3 has the sequence CAGSQGRGARGYTF. The DNA sequence follows: TGTGCCGGATCACAGGGACGGGGCGCGAGGGGCTACACCTTC.